One and the same sample provided the 26 T cell receptor beta chains below, sequenced in a study of OX40 agonist ivuxolimab in advanced cancers. Receptor libraries were prepared by the immunoSEQ multiplex PCR assay. In TCRdb, the immuneACCESS table is reduced to in-frame sequences with V and J assigned. These tables do not hold every clone; where another copy was compared, an unresolved V gene accounts for under half, and the others remain unexplained. The sample yields 90,000 to 95,000 clones; around 87% were counted once. The ten largest clones capture about 4% of the sample. The sample consisted of CD4+ or CD8+ T cells sorted from blood, taken in a trial of the OX40 agonist ivuxolimab. Source of these receptors: an adult with an advanced solid tumor such as melanoma, head and neck, liver or kidney cancer.

The chain carries TRBV6-1 and TRBJ2-5; 9 bases match TRBD1. The CDR3 is 16 residues long. CDR1 and CDR2 from the germline V gene are MNHNS and SASEGT. V lost 2 bases to trimming and J lost 2 bases; unmatched junction nucleotides: 6. CDR3 region: CASSEQQGAIQETQYF. CDR3 in DNA: TGTGCCAGCAGTGAACAACAGGGGGCAATACAAGAGACCCAGTACTTC.

This chain links TRBV7-9 with TRBJ2-5; 11 bases agree with TRBD2. The CDR3 runs 16 residues. V lost 6 bases to trimming and J lost 0 bases; unmatched junction nucleotides: 6. Germline assignment: CDR1 SEHNR and CDR2 FQNEAQ (reference sequence). The CDR3 protein is CASRLTSGKYQETQYF. The DNA of the CDR3 is TGTGCCAGCAGACTGACTAGCGGGAAGTACCAAGAGACCCAGTACTTC.

The chain employs TRBV28 and TRBJ1-1; D is ambiguous. Per the germline V gene, CDR1 is MDHEN and CDR2 is SYDVKM. CDR3 length: 12 amino acids. V was shortened by 6 bases and J by 1 base, with 6 bases between the two germline ends. CDR3 sequence: CASRSANTEAFF. In DNA form, the CDR3 reads TGTGCCAGCAGGTCAGCGAACACTGAAGCTTTCTTT. The whole variable domain, filled in from reference TRBV28 and TRBJ1-1, reads DVKVTQSSRYLVKRTGEKVFLECVQDMDHENMFWYRQDPGLGLRLIYFSYDVKMKEKGDIPEGYSVSREKKERFSLILESASTNQTSMYLCASRSANTEAFFGQGTRLTVV.

This clone was recorded only once. The rearrangement uses TRBV4-2 and TRBJ1-1, with TRBD1 matching 9 bases. The CDR3 sequence is 15 residues long. Germline V CDR1 and CDR2: LGHNA, YNFKEQ. The ends lost 4 bases at V and 1 base at J; junction bases unmatched: 4. The CDR3 bases are TGTGCCAGCAGCCCCCAGGGACAGGGGAACACTGAAGCTTTCTTT. It translates to CASSPQGQGNTEAFF.

J is TRBJ1-2 and V is TRBV4-1, with 8 bases matching TRBD1. Trimming removed 3 bases from V and 4 bases from J; junction bases left unmatched: 4. This CDR3 is built from 14 residues. Germline V gives CDR1 MGHRA, CDR2 YSYEKL. The CDR3 loop is CASSQGQGAYGYTF. CDR3 sequence (DNA): TGCGCCAGCAGCCAGGGGCAGGGGGCCTATGGCTACACCTTC.

In regard to this clone: The sample carries other DNA sequences with the same CDR3. The rearrangement uses TRBV7-9 and TRBJ2-7, with D hard to call. The CDR3 extends over 13 amino acids. V was clipped by 1 base and J by 3 bases, with 7 bases between them. The germline gives CDR1 SEHNR, CDR2 FQNEAQ (reference sequence). The CDR3 DNA sequence: TGTGCCAGCAGCTTAGGCAGAAACTACGAGCAGTACTTC. The encoded protein is CASSLGRNYEQYF.

This clone was found once. Here the CDR3 reads CASRGTTYEQYF. The CDR3 DNA sequence: TGTGCCAGCAGGGGGACTACCTACGAGCAGTACTTC. The chain couples TRBV6-6 to TRBJ2-7; 7 bases agree with TRBD2. The CDR3 spans 12 residues. The germline V gene encodes CDR1 MNHNY and CDR2 SVGAGI (reference sequence). Trimming cost V 6 bases and J 2 bases; bases outside gene matches: 1.

The chain carries TRBV12-5 and TRBJ2-3; D ambiguous. Trimming left V 5 bases short and J 0 bases short, with 6 bases between. Germline CDR1 and CDR2: LGHNT and FRNRAP. This CDR3 contains 13 residues. The CDR3, as DNA: TGTGCTAGTGGTCCCTATAGCACAGATACGCAGTATTTT. Translated: CASGPYSTDTQYF.

The chain joins TRBV7-6 to TRBJ2-3; D gene ambiguous. CDR3 length: 16 residues. Germline-derived CDR1 and CDR2 are SGHVS and FNYEAQ. V was shortened by 2 bases and J by 4 bases, with 16 bases between the two germline ends. In nucleotides, the CDR3 is TGTGCCAGCAGCTTAATTCTGGGAAGCTACTCAGATACGCAGTATTTT. This sequence encodes CASSLILGSYSDTQYF.

The chain employs TRBV7-2 and TRBJ1-1, with D possibly being TRBD1 (5 bases). V lost 2 bases and J lost 5, with 18 bases in between. The V gene's germline CDR1 is SGHTA and CDR2 FQGNSA. This CDR3 has 16 residues. CDR3 bases: TGTGCCAGCAGCTTACTGAGCCACCTTTCAGGGACTGAAGCTTTCTTT. Its protein is CASSLLSHLSGTEAFF.

The chain employs TRBV9 and TRBJ2-1; D is perhaps TRBD1 or TRBD2 (5 bases each). CDR1 and CDR2 from the germline V gene are SGDLS and YYNGEE. There are 15 residues in the CDR3. Trimming removed 0 bases at V and 4 bases at J, with 11 bases between. The CDR3 spells CASSVAGTEYNEQFF. The CDR3 DNA is TGTGCCAGCAGCGTAGCCGGGACGGAGTACAATGAGCAGTTCTTC.

The V and J genes are TRBV7-8 and TRBJ1-5; TRBD1 agrees at 7 bases. CDR3 size: 14 residues. The junction had 5 bases not matched to a gene; V was cut back by 5 bases and J by 4 bases. Germline CDR1 SGHVS, CDR2 FQNEAQ. The CDR3 nucleotides read TGTGCCAGCAGCGCGGACAGGTCTAATCAGCCCCAGCATTTT. Translation gives CASSADRSNQPQHF.

This clone has only one observation. This chain connects TRBV4-3 to TRBJ1-2; 7 bases agree with TRBD1. This CDR3 comprises 17 residues. V shed 0 bases, J shed 0 bases, and the junction held 7 bases outside the gene matches. Germline CDR1 reads LGHNA; CDR2 reads YSLEER. The CDR3 sequence: CASSQELQGSANYGYTF. The CDR3 DNA reads TGCGCCAGCAGCCAAGAATTACAGGGGTCGGCTAACTATGGCTACACCTTC.

The V gene is TRBV6-5, the J gene TRBJ2-3; D gene ambiguous. Germline V gene lookup returns CDR1 MNHEY and CDR2 SVGAGI. This CDR3 has 14 residues. The V end was cut by 2 bases, the J end by 1 base, with 7 bases between. CDR3 coding DNA: TGTGCCAGCAGTTACCAGAAGGGCACAGATACGCAGTATTTT. Protein sequence: CASSYQKGTDTQYF.

This clone came up once. The chain recombines TRBV6-5 with TRBJ2-3, with D tentatively TRBD2 (6 bases). The CDR3 runs to 16 residues. V was cut by 4 bases and J by 1 base, with 15 bases left in between. CDR1 and CDR2 (germline): MNHEY, SVGAGI. The CDR3 region has the DNA TGTGCCAGCAGTTCCCCGACTAGGGCGGGCACAGATACGCAGTATTTT. Amino acids: CASSSPTRAGTDTQYF.

The rearrangement joins TRBV6-1 to TRBJ2-3; either TRBD1 or TRBD2 may supply D (5 bases each). CDR3 length equals 15 residues. Trimming cost V 4 bases and J 4 bases, with 15 bases left between them. Per the germline V gene, CDR1 is MNHNS and CDR2 is SASEGT. CDR3 coding DNA: TGTGCCAGCAGTGGGGACCGGGCCGGGGCAGATACGCAGTATTTT. This gives the protein CASSGDRAGADTQYF.

V usage is TRBV7-8 and J usage is TRBJ1-2, with 12 bases matching TRBD1. There are 14 residues in the CDR3. Losses at the gene ends were 0 bases for V and 9 bases for J; bases not matched to a gene: 2. Per germline, CDR1 SGHVS and CDR2 FQNEAQ. Here the CDR3 DNA reads TGTGCCAGCAGCTTAGCGGGACAGGGGGCTCGCTACACCTTC. It encodes CASSLAGQGARYTF.

This clone was recorded only once. V and J are TRBV30 and TRBJ2-1; 8 positions agree with TRBD1. Trimming removed 0 bases from V and 8 bases from J; junction bases left unmatched: 9. The CDR3 runs 15 residues. Germline V lookup: CDR1 GTSNPN, CDR2 SVGIG (reference sequence). The CDR3 spells CAWSVRTGWIDEQFF. The CDR3 coding sequence is TGTGCCTGGAGTGTACGGACAGGGTGGATCGATGAGCAGTTCTTC.

The chain couples TRBV5-3 to TRBJ2-7; no reliable D call. TRBV5-3 is an ORF; its function is uncertain. The V end lost 2 bases, the J end lost 5 bases, and 17 bases lay between the germline ends. There are 15 residues in the CDR3. CDR3 region: CARSFPRWARDEQYV. DNA for the CDR3: TGTGCCAGAAGCTTTCCCCGCTGGGCTAGGGACGAGCAGTACGTC.

Details on this clone: An end of the junction does not agree with germline; a read error may underlie this. Other DNA sequences in this sample translate to the same CDR3. The V gene is TRBV18, the J gene TRBJ2-2; 9 nucleotides match TRBD2. Germline CDR1 KGHSH, CDR2 LQKENI. The CDR3 extends over 17 amino acids. This CDR3 reads CASSPPVLAGVTGELFF. In DNA, the CDR3 is TGTGCCAGCTCGCCACCGGTTTTAGCGGGAGTCACCGGGGAGCTGTTTTTT. Full variable domain (rest looked up from reference TRBV18 and TRBJ2-2): NAGVMQNPRHLVRRRGQEARLRCSPMKGHSHVYWYRQLPEEGLKFMVYLQKENIIDESGMPKERFSAEFPKEGPSILRIQQVVRGDSAAYFCASSPPVLAGVTGELFFGEGSRLTVL.

This chain uses TRBV21-1 with TRBJ2-7; the D call in the table, TRBD1, was not verified against the DNA. TRBV21-1 is a known pseudogene. The CDR3 spans 15 residues. For the CDR3, the DNA is TGTGCCAGCACCAAACCGGACAGATCCCCCTACGAGCAGTACTTC. The encoded protein is CASTKPDRSPYEQYF.

The chain carries TRBV2 and TRBJ2-5; D not resolved. The germline V gene encodes CDR1 SNHLY and CDR2 FYNNEI. CDR3 size: 13 residues. V lost 7 bases and J lost 0, with 9 bases in between. The CDR3 DNA sequence: TGTGCCAGCAAGTGGCAGTACCAAGAGACCCAGTACTTC. Protein sequence: CASKWQYQETQYF.

This clone showed up just once. The V and J genes are TRBV27 and TRBJ1-1, with a tentative D call TRBD1 (6 bases). V dropped 3 bases and J dropped 10 bases, with 18 bases sitting between them. The germline V gene encodes CDR1 MNHEY and CDR2 SMNVEV (reference sequence). The CDR3 is made up of 14 amino acids. CDR3 sequence (DNA): TGTGCCAGCAGTTTTCTGTCTGGGGGCGAGGGAGCTTTCTTT. Translation: CASSFLSGGEGAFF.

This clone was recorded only once. This chain joins TRBV5-1 and TRBJ1-1; unclear D gene. This CDR3 comprises 15 residues. Deletions cut 0 bases from V and 0 bases from J, with 9 bases between. CDR1 is SGHRS and CDR2 is YFSETQ in the germline V gene. CDR3 residues: CASSLAVLMNTEAFF. In DNA, the CDR3 is TGCGCCAGCAGCTTGGCCGTACTAATGAACACTGAAGCTTTCTTT.

V is TRBV7-9 and J is TRBJ2-7, with D perhaps matching TRBD1 (6 bases). The CDR3 length is 14 residues. The germline gives CDR1 SEHNR, CDR2 FQNEAQ (reference sequence). The germline V and J ends were trimmed by 1 base and 5 bases, with 12 bases remaining between them. CDR3 sequence (DNA): TGTGCCAGCAGCTTAGGACAGGCGTATGACGAGCAGTACTTC. Translating gives CASSLGQAYDEQYF.

V gene TRBV28 combines with J gene TRBJ2-3, with 11 bases identical to TRBD2. Trimming cost V 8 bases and J 5 bases; bases outside gene matches: 12. The CDR3 spans 16 residues. CDR1 and CDR2 (germline): MDHEN, SYDVKM. Written as DNA, the CDR3 is TGTGCCAGCCTCTCGGGACTAGCGGCCGACATAGATACGCAGTATTTT. This encodes CASLSGLAADIDTQYF.